The 5 T cell receptor beta chains reported below all come from one sample, sequenced in a study of cytotoxic CD8 clonotypes in ibrutinib-treated CLL. Libraries were prepared by immunoSEQ multiplex PCR; TCRdb keeps only in-frame clonotypes and omits some of them. The repertoire holds approximately 150,000 clones, 84% seen once, with around 4.5% in the top ten. The sample here was PBMCs, taken after 24 months of ibrutinib treatment. Every receptor here comes from a human donor with chronic lymphocytic leukemia.

DNA of the CDR3: TGTGCCAGCAGTTCAACTAGCTCTTATGACAATGAGCAGTTCTTC. This sequence encodes CASSSTSSYDNEQFF. The chain links TRBV28 to TRBJ2-1; maybe TRBD2 (6 bases). The germline gives CDR1 MDHEN, CDR2 SYDVKM. V was trimmed by 4 bases and J by 5 bases, leaving 15 bases between them. CDR3 length: 15 residues.

CDR3: CATSRDLSLSTDTQYF. The CDR3 region has the DNA TGTGCCACCAGCAGAGATCTCAGTCTGTCCACAGATACGCAGTATTTT. This sequence joins TRBV15 and TRBJ2-3; the D is unclear. V lost 0 bases and J 2 bases, leaving 12 bases between the germline ends. The CDR3 extends over 16 amino acids. In germline, CDR1 is LNHNV, CDR2 YYDKDF (reference sequence).

The gene calls are TRBV6-4 and TRBJ2-1, with 13 positions matching TRBD2. This CDR3 has 15 residues. The germline gives CDR1 MRHNA, CDR2 SNTAGT. Trimming took 2 bases from V and 9 from J; bases not matched to a gene: 4. The CDR3 nucleotides are TGTGCCAGCAGTGACGGGACTAGCGGGAAGACTGAGCAGTTCTTC. It specifies CASSDGTSGKTEQFF.

CDR3 sequence: CASSSSLRGRVYNEQFF. The CDR3 bases are TGTGCCAGCAGCTCCTCGCTCCGCGGGAGGGTTTACAATGAGCAGTTCTTC. The chain couples TRBV7-3 to TRBJ2-1; 9 bases line up with TRBD2. The germline CDR1 and CDR2 sequences are SGHTA and FQGTGA. With 4 bases clipped from V and 4 bases from J, the junction kept 11 bases outside the gene matches. The CDR3 has 17 amino acids. The full variable domain, rest sourced from reference TRBV7-3 and TRBJ2-1, is GAGVSQTPSNKVTEKGKYVELRCDPISGHTALYWYRQSLGQGPEFLIYFQGTGAADDSGLPNDRFFAVRPEGSVSTLKIQRTERGDSAVYLCASSSSLRGRVYNEQFFGPGTRLTVL.

The chain has TRBV2 and TRBJ1-5, with D tentatively TRBD1 (5 bases). V shed 6 bases and J shed 6 bases, with 15 bases lying between them. This CDR3 region has 14 residues. The germline gives CDR1 SNHLY, CDR2 FYNNEI. CDR3 region: CASRGGLGGQPQHF. DNA for the CDR3: TGTGCCAGCAGGGGGGGACTCGGAGGTCAGCCCCAGCATTTT.